Described below is a single T cell receptor beta chain sequence and its context. The CDR3 runs to 15 residues. V lost 2 bases, J lost 2 bases, and 4 bases stayed unmatched. Per the germline V gene, CDR1 is MDHEN and CDR2 is SYDVKM. This sample is part of a study of CD8 T cells in Susac syndrome. RNA in amounts of about 0.45 to 1 ug was reverse transcribed with random hexamers. The immunoSEQ assay covered 54 Vbeta and 13 Jbeta segments for CDR3. MiXCR, run by TCRdb on the immunoSEQ multiplex PCR reads, gives a single entry per CDR3 protein. This table has about 150,000 distinct CDR3 sequences, 85% to 95% appearing once.

The TCR was taken from a human donor with multiple sclerosis. Sequenced sample: CD8+ T cells from PBMCs. The chain recombines TRBV28 with TRBJ2-7; TRBD1 agrees at 9 bases. CDR3 DNA sequence: TGTGCCAGCAGTTTAAGACAGGGGGTAGCCTACGAGCAGTACTTC. The encoded protein is CASSLRQGVAYEQYF.